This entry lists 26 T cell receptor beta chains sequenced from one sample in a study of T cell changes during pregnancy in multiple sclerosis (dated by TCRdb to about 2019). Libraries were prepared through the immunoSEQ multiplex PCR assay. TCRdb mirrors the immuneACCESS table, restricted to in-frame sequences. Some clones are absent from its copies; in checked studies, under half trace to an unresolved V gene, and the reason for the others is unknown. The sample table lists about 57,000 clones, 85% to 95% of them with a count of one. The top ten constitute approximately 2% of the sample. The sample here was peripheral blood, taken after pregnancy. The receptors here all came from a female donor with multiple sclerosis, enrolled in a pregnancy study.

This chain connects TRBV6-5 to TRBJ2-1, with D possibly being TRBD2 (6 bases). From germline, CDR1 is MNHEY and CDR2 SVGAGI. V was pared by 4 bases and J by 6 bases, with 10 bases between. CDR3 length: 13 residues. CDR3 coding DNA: TGTGCCAGCAGTTGGACTAAGGGCAATGAGCAGTTCTTC. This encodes CASSWTKGNEQFF.

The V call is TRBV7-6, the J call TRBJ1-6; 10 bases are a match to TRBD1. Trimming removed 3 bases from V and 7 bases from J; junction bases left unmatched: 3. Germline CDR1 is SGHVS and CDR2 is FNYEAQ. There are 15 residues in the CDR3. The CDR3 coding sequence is TGTGCCAGCAGCTTCCGGGACAGGGGCAATTCACCCCTCCACTTT. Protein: CASSFRDRGNSPLHF.

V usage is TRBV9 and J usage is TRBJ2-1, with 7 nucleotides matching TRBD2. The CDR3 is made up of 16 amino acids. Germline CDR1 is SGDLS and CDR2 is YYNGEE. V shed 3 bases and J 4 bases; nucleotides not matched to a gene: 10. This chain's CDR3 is CASSALGGSPYNEQFF. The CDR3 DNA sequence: TGTGCCAGCAGCGCACTTGGCGGGAGTCCTTACAATGAGCAGTTCTTC.

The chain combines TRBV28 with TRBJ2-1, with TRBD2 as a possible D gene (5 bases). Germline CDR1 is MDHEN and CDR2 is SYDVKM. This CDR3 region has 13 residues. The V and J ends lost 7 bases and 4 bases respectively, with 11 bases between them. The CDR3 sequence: CASMFSEYNEQFF. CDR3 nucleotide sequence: TGTGCCAGCATGTTTAGCGAGTACAATGAGCAGTTCTTC.

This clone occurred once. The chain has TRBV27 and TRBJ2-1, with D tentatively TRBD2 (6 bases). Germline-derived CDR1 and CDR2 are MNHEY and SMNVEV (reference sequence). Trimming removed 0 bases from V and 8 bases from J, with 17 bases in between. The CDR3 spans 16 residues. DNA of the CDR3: TGTGCCAGCAGTTTATCGAGAGGGACTCTGGGCCATGAGCAGTTCTTC. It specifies CASSLSRGTLGHEQFF.

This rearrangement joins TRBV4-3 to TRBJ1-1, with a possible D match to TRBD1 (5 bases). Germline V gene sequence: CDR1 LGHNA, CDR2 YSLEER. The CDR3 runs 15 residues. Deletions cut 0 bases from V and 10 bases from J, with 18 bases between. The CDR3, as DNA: TGCGCCAGCAGCCAAGATCGAGGTTGGGGGGAGGGAGCTTTCTTT. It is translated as CASSQDRGWGEGAFF.

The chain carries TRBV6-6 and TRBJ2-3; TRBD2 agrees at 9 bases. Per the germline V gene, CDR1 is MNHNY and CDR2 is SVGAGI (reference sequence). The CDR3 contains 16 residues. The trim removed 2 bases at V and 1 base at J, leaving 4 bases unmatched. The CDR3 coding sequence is TGTGCCAGCAGTTACCGTGGGACTAGCCGCACAGATACGCAGTATTTT. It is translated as CASSYRGTSRTDTQYF.

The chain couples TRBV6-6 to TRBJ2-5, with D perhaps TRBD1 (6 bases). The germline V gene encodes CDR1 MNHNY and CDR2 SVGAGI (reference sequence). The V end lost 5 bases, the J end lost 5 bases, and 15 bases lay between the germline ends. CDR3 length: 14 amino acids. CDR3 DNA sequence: TGTGCCAGCAGTACGCACAGGGATGGGGAGACCCAGTACTTC. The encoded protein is CASSTHRDGETQYF.

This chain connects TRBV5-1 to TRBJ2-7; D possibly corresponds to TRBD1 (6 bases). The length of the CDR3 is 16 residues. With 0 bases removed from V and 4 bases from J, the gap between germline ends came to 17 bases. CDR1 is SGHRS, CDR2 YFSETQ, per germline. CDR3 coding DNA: TGCGCCAGCAGCTTGGCAGGGGCACCGGGTTGGTACGAGCAGTACTTC. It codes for CASSLAGAPGWYEQYF.

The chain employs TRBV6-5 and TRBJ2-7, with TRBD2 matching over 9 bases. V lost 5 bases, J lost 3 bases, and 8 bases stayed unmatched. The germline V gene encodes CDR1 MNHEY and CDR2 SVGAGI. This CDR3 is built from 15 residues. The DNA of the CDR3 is TGTGCCAGCAGTCCGGCGGGGGGGGGAGTCTACGAGCAGTACTTC. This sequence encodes CASSPAGGGVYEQYF.

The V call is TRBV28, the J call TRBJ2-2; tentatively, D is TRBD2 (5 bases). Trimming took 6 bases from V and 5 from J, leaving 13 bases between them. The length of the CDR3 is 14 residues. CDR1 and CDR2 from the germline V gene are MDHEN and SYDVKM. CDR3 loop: CASSRSVETGELFF. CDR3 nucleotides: TGTGCCAGCAGCCGTAGCGTAGAAACCGGGGAGCTGTTTTTT.

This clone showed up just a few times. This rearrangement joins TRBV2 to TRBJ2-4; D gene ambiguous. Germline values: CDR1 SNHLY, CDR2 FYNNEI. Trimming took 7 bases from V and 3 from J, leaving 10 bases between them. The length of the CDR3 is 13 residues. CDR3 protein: CASTPNDKNIQYF. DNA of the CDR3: TGTGCCAGCACCCCTAATGACAAAAACATTCAGTACTTC.

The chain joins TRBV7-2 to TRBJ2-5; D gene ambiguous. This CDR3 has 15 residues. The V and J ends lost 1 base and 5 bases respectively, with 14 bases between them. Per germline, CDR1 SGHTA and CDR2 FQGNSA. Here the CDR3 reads CASSLVGGVGETQYF. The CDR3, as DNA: TGTGCCAGCAGCTTAGTAGGCGGCGTTGGGGAGACCCAGTACTTC. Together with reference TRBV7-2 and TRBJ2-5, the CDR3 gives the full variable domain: GAGVSQSPSNKVTEKGKDVELRCDPISGHTALYWYRQSLGQGLEFLIYFQGNSAPDKSGLPSDRFSAERTGGSVSTLTIQRTQQEDSAVYLCASSLVGGVGETQYFGPGTRLLVL.

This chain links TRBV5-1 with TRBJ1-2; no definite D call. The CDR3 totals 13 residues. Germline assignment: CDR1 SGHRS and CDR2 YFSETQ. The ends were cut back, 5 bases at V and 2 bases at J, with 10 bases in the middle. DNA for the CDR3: TGCGCCAGCAGAACCGACAACAACTATGGCTACACCTTC. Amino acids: CASRTDNNYGYTF.

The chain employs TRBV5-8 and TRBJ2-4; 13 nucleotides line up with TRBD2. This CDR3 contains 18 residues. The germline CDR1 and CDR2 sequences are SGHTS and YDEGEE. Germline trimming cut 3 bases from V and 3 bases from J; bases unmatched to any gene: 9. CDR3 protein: CASSSGTSGIQGKNIQYF. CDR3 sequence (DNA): TGTGCCAGCAGCTCCGGGACTAGCGGGATCCAGGGCAAAAACATTCAGTACTTC. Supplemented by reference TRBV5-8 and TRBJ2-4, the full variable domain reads EAGVTQSPTHLIKTRGQQATLRCSPISGHTSVYWYQQALGLGLQFLLWYDEGEERNRGNFPPRFSGRQFPNYSSELNVNALELEDSALYLCASSSGTSGIQGKNIQYFGAGTRLSVL.

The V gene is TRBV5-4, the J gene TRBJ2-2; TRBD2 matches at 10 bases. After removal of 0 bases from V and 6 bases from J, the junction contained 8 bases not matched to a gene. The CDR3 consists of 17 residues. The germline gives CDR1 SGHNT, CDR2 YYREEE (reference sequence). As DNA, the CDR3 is TGTGCCAGCAGCTTGGCCTTGTCTAGCGGGAGACCCGGGGAGCTGTTTTTT. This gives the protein CASSLALSSGRPGELFF.

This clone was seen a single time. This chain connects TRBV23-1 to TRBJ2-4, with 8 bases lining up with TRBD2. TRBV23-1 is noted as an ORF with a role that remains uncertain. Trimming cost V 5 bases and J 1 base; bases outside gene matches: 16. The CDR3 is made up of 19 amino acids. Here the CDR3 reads CASSAWTSLFDRAKNIQYF. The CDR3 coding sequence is TGCGCCAGCAGTGCTTGGACTAGCCTCTTCGATCGTGCCAAAAACATTCAGTACTTC.

In DNA form, the CDR3 reads TGTGCCTGGAGTAGACTAGCGGAAACCGGGGAGCTGTTTTTT. Its translation: CAWSRLAETGELFF. This chain uses TRBV30 with TRBJ2-2; 9 positions agree with TRBD2. V lost 2 bases to trimming and J lost 5 bases; unmatched junction nucleotides: 3. The CDR3 contains 14 residues. Germline assignment: CDR1 GTSNPN and CDR2 SVGIG (reference sequence).

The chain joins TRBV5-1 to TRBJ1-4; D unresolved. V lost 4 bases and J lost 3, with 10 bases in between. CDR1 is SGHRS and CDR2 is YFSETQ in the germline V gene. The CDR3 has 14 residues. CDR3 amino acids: CASSPRLANEKLFF. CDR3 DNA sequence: TGCGCCAGCAGCCCCCGACTGGCTAATGAAAAACTGTTTTTT.

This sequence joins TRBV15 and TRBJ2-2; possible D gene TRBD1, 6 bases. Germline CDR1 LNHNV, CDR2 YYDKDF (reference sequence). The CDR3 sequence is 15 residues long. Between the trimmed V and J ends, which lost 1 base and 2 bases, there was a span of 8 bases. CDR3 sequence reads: CATSRAGANTGELFF. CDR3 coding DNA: TGTGCCACCAGCAGAGCAGGGGCCAACACCGGGGAGCTGTTTTTT. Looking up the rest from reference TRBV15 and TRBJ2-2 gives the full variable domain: DAMVIQNPRYQVTQFGKPVTLSCSQTLNHNVMYWYQQKSSQAPKLLFHYYDKDFNNEADTPDNFQSRRPNTSFCFLDIRSPGLGDTAMYLCATSRAGANTGELFFGEGSRLTVL.

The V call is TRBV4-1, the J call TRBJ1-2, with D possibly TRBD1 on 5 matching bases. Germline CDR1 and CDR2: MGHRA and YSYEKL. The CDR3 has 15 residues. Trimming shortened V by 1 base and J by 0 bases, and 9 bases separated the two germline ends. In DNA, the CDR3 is TGCGCCAGCAGCCAAGCGGGGGTAGCTAACTATGGCTACACCTTC. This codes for CASSQAGVANYGYTF.

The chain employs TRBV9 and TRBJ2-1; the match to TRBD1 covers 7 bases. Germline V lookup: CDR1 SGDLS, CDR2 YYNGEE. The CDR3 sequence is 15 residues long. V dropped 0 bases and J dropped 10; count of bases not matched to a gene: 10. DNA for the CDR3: TGTGCCAGCAGCGTAGGGGGGACAGTCTTTGGGGAGCAGTTCTTC. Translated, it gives CASSVGGTVFGEQFF.

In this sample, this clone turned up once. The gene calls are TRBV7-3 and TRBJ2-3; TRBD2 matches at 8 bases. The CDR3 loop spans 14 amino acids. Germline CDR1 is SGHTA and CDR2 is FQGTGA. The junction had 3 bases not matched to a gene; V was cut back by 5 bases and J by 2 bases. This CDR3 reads CASSPSGYTDTQYF. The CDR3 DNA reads TGTGCCAGCAGCCCTAGCGGGTACACAGATACGCAGTATTTT.

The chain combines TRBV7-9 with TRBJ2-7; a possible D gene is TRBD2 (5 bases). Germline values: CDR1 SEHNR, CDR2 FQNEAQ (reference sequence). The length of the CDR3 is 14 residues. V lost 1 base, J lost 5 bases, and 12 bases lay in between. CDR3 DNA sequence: TGTGCCAGCAGCTTAGTTGGTACTAGGGACGAGCAGTACTTC. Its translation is CASSLVGTRDEQYF.

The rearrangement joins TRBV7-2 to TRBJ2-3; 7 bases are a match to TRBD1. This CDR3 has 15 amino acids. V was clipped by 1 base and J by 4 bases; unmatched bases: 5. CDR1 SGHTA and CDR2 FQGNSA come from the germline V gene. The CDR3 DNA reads TGTGCCAGCAGCTTAGGAACAGGGGTATCAGATACGCAGTATTTT. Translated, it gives CASSLGTGVSDTQYF.

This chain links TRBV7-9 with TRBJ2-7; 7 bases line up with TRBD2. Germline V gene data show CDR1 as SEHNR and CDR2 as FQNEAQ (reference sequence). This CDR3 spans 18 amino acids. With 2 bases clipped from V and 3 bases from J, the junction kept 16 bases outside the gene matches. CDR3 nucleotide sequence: TGTGCCAGCAGCTTATCGAGATTTGATGGGGGGGTGAACTACGAGCAGTACTTC. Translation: CASSLSRFDGGVNYEQYF.